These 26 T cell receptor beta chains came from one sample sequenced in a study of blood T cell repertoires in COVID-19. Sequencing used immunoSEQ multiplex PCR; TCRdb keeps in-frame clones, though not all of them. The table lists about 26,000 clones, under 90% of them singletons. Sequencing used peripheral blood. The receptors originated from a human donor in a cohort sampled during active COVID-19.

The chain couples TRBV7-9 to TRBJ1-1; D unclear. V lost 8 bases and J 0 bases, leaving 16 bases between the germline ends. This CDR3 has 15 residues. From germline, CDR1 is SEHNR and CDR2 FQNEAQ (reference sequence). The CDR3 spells CASAAGVRMNTEAFF. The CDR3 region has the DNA TGTGCCAGCGCCGCTGGAGTTAGAATGAACACTGAAGCTTTCTTT.

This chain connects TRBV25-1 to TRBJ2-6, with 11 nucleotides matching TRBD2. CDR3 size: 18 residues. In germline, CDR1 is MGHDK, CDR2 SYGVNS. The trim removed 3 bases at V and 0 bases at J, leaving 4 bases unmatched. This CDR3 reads CASSEGGTSGSGANVLTF. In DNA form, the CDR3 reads TGTGCCAGCAGTGAGGGTGGGACTAGCGGCTCTGGGGCCAACGTCCTGACTTTC.

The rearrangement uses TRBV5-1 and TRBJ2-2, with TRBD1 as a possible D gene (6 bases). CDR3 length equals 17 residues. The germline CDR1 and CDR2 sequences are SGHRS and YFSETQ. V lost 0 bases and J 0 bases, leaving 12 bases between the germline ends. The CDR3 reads CASSLAPGTTNTGELFF. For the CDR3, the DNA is TGCGCCAGCAGCTTGGCGCCTGGGACAACGAACACCGGGGAGCTGTTTTTT. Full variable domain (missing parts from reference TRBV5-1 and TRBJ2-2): KAGVTQTPRYLIKTRGQQVTLSCSPISGHRSVSWYQQTPGQGLQFLFEYFSETQRNKGNFPGRFSGRQFSNSRSEMNVSTLELGDSALYLCASSLAPGTTNTGELFFGEGSRLTVL.

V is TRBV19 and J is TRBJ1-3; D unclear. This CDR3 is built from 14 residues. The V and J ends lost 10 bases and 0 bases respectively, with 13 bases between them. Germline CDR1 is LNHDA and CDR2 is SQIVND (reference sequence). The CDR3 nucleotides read TGTGCCACTGCAATACCCGGCTCTGGAAACACCATATATTTT. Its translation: CATAIPGSGNTIYF. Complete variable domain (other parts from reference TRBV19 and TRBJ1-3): DGGITQSPKYLFRKEGQNVTLSCEQNLNHDAMYWYRQDPGQGLRLIYYSQIVNDFQKGDIAEGYSVSREKKESFPLTVTSAQKNPTAFYLCATAIPGSGNTIYFGEGSWLTVV.

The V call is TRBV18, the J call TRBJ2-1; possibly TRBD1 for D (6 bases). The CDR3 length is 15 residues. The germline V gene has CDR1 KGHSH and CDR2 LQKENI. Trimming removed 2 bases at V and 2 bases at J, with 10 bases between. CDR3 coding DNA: TGTGCCAGCTCACCAACACAGGGCCCCTACAATGAGCAGTTCTTC. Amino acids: CASSPTQGPYNEQFF.

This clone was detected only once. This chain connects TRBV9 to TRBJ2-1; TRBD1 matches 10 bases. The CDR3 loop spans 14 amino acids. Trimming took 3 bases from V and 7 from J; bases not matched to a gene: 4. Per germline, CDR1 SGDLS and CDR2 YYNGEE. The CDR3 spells CASSGRTGGNEQFF. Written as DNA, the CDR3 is TGTGCCAGCAGCGGGCGGACAGGGGGAAATGAGCAGTTCTTC.

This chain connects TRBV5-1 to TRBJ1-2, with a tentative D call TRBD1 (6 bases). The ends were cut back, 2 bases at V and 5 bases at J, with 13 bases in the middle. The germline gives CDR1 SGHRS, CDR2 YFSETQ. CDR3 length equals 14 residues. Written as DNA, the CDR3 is TGCGCCAGCAGCTTAGGGGACACCAAATATGGCTACACCTTC. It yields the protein CASSLGDTKYGYTF.

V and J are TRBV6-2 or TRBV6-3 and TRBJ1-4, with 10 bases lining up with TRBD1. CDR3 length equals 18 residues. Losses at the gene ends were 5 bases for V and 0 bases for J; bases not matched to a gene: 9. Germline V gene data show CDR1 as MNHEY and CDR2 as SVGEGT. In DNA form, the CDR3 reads TGTGCCAGCAGTCTCCACCGGGACAGGGGTGCAACTAATGAAAAACTGTTTTTT. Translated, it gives CASSLHRDRGATNEKLFF.

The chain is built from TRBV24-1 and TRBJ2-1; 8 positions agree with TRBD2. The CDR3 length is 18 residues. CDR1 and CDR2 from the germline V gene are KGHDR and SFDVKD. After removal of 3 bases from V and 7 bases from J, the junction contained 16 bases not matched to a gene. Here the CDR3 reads CATSDPNAGGRSRNEQFF. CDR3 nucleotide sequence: TGTGCCACCAGTGATCCGAATGCGGGAGGTAGGAGCAGGAATGAGCAGTTCTTC.

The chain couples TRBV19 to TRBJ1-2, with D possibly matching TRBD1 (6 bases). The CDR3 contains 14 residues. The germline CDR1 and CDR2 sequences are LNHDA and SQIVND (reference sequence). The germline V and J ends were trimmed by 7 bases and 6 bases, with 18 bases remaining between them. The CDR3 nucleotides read TGTGCCAGTACATTCGGGTACAGGGTACATGGCTACACCTTC. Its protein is CASTFGYRVHGYTF.

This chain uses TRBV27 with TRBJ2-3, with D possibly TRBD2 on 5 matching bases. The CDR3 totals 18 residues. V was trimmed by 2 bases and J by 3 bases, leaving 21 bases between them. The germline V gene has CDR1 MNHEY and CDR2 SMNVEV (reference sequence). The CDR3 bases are TGTGCCAGCAGTTTACGAGGGAGAGGTGAGACATCGACAGATACGCAGTATTTT. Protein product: CASSLRGRGETSTDTQYF.

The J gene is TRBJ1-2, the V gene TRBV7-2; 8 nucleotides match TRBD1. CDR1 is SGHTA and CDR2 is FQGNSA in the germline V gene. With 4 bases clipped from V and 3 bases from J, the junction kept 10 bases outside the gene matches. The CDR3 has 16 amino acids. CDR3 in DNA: TGTGCCAGCAGCTCTCCTTGGACAGGGACTGACTATGGCTACACCTTC. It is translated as CASSSPWTGTDYGYTF.

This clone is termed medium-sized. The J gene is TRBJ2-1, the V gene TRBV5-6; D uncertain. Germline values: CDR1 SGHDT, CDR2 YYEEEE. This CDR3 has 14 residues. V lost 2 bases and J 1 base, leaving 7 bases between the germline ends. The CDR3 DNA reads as TGTGCCAGCAGCTTACGCGATTCCTACAATGAGCAGTTCTTC. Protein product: CASSLRDSYNEQFF.

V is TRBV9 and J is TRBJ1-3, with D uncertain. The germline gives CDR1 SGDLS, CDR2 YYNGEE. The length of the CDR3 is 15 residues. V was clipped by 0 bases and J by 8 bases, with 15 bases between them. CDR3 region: CASSVAAARKDTIYF. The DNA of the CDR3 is TGTGCCAGCAGCGTAGCGGCGGCCAGAAAGGACACCATATATTTT.

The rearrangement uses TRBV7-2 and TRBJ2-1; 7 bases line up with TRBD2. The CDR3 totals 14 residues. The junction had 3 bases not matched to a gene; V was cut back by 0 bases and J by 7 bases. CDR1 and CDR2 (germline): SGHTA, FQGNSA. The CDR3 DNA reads TGTGCCAGCAGCTTAGCCCGGCGGGGGAATGAGCAGTTCTTC. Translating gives CASSLARRGNEQFF.

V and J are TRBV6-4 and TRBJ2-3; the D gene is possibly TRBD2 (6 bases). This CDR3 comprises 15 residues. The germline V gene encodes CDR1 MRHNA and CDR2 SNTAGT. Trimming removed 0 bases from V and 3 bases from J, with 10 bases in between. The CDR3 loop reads CASSDSLAGTDTQYF. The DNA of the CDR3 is TGTGCCAGCAGTGACTCGTTGGCGGGAACAGATACGCAGTATTTT.

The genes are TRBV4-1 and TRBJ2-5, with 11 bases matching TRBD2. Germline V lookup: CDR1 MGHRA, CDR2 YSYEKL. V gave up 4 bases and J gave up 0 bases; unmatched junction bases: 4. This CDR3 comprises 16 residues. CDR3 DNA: TGCGCCAGCAGCCTAACTAGCGGGGGAGACCAAGAGACCCAGTACTTC. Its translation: CASSLTSGGDQETQYF.

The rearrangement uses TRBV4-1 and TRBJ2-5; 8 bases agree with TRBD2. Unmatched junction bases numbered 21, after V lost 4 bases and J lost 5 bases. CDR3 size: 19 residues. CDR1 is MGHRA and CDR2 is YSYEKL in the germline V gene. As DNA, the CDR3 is TGCGCCAGCAGCCTCGCCCCCATTGCCGGGGGGGCCCCTCAGGAGACCCAGTACTTC. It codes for CASSLAPIAGGAPQETQYF.

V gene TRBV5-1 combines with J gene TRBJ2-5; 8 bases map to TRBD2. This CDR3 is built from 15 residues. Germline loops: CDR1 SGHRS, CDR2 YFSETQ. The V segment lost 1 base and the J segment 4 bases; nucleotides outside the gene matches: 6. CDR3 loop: CASSLTGGAAETQYF. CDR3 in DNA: TGCGCCAGCAGCTTGACCGGGGGGGCCGCAGAGACCCAGTACTTC. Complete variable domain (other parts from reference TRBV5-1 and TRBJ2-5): KAGVTQTPRYLIKTRGQQVTLSCSPISGHRSVSWYQQTPGQGLQFLFEYFSETQRNKGNFPGRFSGRQFSNSRSEMNVSTLELGDSALYLCASSLTGGAAETQYFGPGTRLLVL.

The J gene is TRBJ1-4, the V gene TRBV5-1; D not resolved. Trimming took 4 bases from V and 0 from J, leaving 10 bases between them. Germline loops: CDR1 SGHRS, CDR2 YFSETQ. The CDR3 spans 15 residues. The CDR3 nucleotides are TGCGCCAGCAGCCAGTCCCCTGCAACTAATGAAAAACTGTTTTTT. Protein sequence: CASSQSPATNEKLFF.

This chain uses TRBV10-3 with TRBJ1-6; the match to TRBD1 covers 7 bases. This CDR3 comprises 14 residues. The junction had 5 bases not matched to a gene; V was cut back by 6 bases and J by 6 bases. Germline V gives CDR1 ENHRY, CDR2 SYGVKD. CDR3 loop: CAISGTEGNSPLHF. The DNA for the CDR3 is TGTGCCATCAGCGGGACAGAGGGTAATTCACCCCTCCACTTT.

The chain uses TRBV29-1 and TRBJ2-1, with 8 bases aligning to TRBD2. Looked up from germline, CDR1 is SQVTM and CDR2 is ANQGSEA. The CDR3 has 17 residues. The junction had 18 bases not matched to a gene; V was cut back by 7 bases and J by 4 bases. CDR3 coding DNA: TGCAGCGCAAGGGATGACAGATCGGCGGGAGGATACAATGAGCAGTTCTTC. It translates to CSARDDRSAGGYNEQFF.

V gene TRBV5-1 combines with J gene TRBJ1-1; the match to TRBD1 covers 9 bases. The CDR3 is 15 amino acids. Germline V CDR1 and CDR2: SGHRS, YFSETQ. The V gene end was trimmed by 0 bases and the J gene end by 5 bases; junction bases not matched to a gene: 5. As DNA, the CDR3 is TGCGCCAGCAGCTTGGACACAGGGGGCTGGACTGAAGCTTTCTTT. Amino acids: CASSLDTGGWTEAFF.

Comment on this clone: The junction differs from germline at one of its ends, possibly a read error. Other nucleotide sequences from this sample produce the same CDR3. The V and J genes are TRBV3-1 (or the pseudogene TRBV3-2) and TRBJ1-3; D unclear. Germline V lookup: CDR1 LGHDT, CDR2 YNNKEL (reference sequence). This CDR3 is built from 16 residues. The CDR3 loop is CASSQDSGYRGNTIYF. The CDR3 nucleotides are TGCGCCAGCAGCCAAGATTCAGGCTACCGTGGGAACACCATATATTTT.

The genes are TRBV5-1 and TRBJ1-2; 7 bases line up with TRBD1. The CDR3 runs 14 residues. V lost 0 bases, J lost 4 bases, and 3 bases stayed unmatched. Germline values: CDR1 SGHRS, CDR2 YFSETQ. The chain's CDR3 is CASSLEGAAYGYTF. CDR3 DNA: TGCGCCAGCAGCTTGGAGGGGGCAGCCTATGGCTACACCTTC.

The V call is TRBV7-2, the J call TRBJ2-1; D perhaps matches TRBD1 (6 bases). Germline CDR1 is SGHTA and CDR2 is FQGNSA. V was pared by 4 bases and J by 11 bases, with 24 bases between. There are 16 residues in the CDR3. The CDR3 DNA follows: TGTGCCAGCAGCTCTGGGGGCAGCCTCTCTTATCGCCAGCAGTTCTTC. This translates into CASSSGGSLSYRQQFF.